The 30 T cell receptor beta chains below come from one sample, sequenced in a study of esophageal squamous cell carcinoma tumors (dated by TCRdb to 2020 to 2022). The receptor library was made with 5' RACE. For sequencing, an Illumina MiSeq was employed. PCR was performed with KAPA HiFi using TCRalpha or TCRbeta constant-region primers together with a P20EA primer, and a nested second PCR was then carried out with CA2 or CB2. Amplification of TCR genes was performed by unbiased adaptor ligation RT-PCR, in which reverse transcription was carried out with Superscript III and a polyT18-containing BSL-18E primer. Starting from the raw public reads, TCRdb applied fastp trimming at Q25, assembled clones with MiXCR and retained in-frame beta chains. CDR3 protein sequences are deduplicated, and each keeps its most common genes and DNA. In this sample the table shows around 5,000 distinct CDR3 sequences, about 20% of which occur a single time. Less than 35% of the sample is in the top ten clones.

The sample consisted of tumor tissue. The source of these receptors is a man aged 45-85 years with esophageal squamous cell carcinoma.

Comments on this clonotype: Sequence at one end of the junction differs from germline and may be a read error. The chain has TRBV5-5 and TRBJ2-7, with D possibly called TRBD1 or TRBD2 (5 bases each). Germline lookup yields CDR1 SGHKS and CDR2 YYEKEE (reference sequence). This CDR3 region has 12 residues. The CDR3 protein is CASCLWGNEQYF. For the CDR3, the DNA is TGTGCCAGCTGCTTGTGGGGGAACGAGCAGTACTTC.

J is TRBJ2-1 and V is TRBV19; D call uncertain. The germline V gene has CDR1 LNHDA and CDR2 SQIVND (reference sequence). This CDR3 spans 12 amino acids. V lost 0 bases to trimming and J lost 3 bases, with 0 bases between them. In DNA form, the CDR3 reads TGTGCCAGTAGTATAGACTACAATGAGCAGTTCTTC. It is translated as CASSIDYNEQFF.

This clonotype was counted ten times or more. The chain has TRBV6-1 and TRBJ2-1, with unresolved D. The CDR3 totals 13 residues. The V gene's germline CDR1 is MNHNS and CDR2 SASEGT. Trimming cost V 1 base and J 11 bases, with 12 bases left between them. Here the CDR3 reads CASSEELQPKQFF. The CDR3 DNA sequence: TGTGCCAGCAGTGAAGAGTTGCAACCTAAGCAGTTCTTC.

This clonotype counts as large (0.1 to 1%). This rearrangement joins TRBV6-1 to TRBJ2-7; D might be TRBD2 (5 bases). From germline, CDR1 is MNHNS and CDR2 SASEGT. CDR3 length: 15 residues. V was pared by 0 bases and J by 2 bases, with 11 bases between. DNA for the CDR3: TGTGCCAGCAGTGAAGCAGGCAAGACTACCTACGAGCAGTACTTC. Its translation: CASSEAGKTTYEQYF.

The chain employs TRBV11-2 and TRBJ2-7; 10 bases are shared with TRBD2. Germline-derived CDR1 and CDR2 are SGHAT and FQNNGV. The V segment lost 4 bases and the J segment 1 base; nucleotides outside the gene matches: 4. The CDR3 covers 15 residues. In DNA form, the CDR3 reads TGTGCCAGCAGCTACCTACTAGCGGGGTCCTACGAGCAGTACTTC. Translating gives CASSYLLAGSYEQYF.

By sample fraction, this clonotype is medium-sized. This chain joins TRBV9 and TRBJ2-7; TRBD1 is a possible D gene (6 bases). CDR1 and CDR2 from the germline V gene are SGDLS and YYNGEE. CDR3 size: 13 residues. V shed 0 bases and J shed 6 bases, with 10 bases lying between them. The CDR3 loop is CASSVGGQGEQYF. The CDR3, as DNA: TGTGCCAGCAGCGTAGGGGGGCAGGGCGAGCAGTACTTC.

This clonotype was seen at least ten times. CDR3 nucleotides: TGTGCCACCAGTGGCCGGGGACAGGGGGAACAGCCCCAGCATTTT. It translates to CATSGRGQGEQPQHF. The chain couples TRBV24-1 to TRBJ1-5, with 11 positions matching TRBD1. The CDR3 consists of 15 residues. Germline loops: CDR1 KGHDR, CDR2 SFDVKD. V was clipped by 5 bases and J by 7 bases; unmatched bases: 6.

This sequence joins TRBV19 and TRBJ2-7, with 10 bases that match TRBD1. V was pared by 6 bases and J by 4 bases, with 9 bases of the junction left unmatched. The CDR3 runs to 15 residues. Looked up from germline, CDR1 is LNHDA and CDR2 is SQIVND (reference sequence). The CDR3 protein is CASSKPGTGVYEQYF. CDR3 in DNA: TGTGCCAGTAGCAAACCCGGGACAGGGGTGTACGAGCAGTACTTC.

The chain is built from TRBV6-4 and TRBJ2-1, with a tentative D call TRBD2 (6 bases). CDR3 length: 16 residues. Germline V gene data show CDR1 as MRHNA and CDR2 as SNTAGT. V shed 11 bases and J shed 0 bases, with 20 bases lying between them. The CDR3 sequence is CAGPGVGKSSYNEQFF. The CDR3 nucleotides read TGTGCCGGACCGGGGGTAGGCAAGAGCTCCTACAATGAGCAGTTCTTC.

V is TRBV20-1 and J is TRBJ2-7; 10 nucleotides agree with TRBD1. The CDR3 is made up of 15 amino acids. V lost 2 bases to trimming and J lost 6 bases; unmatched junction nucleotides: 10. Per the germline V gene, CDR1 is DFQATT and CDR2 is SNEGSKA (reference sequence). CDR3 protein: CSARTGQGGEREQYF. The CDR3 DNA reads TGCAGTGCTAGAACCGGACAGGGGGGAGAACGCGAGCAGTACTTC.

This clonotype showed up just a few times. The chain has TRBV27 and TRBJ2-3; TRBD1 agrees at 7 bases. CDR3 length equals 16 residues. V shed 3 bases, J shed 1 base, and the junction held 7 bases outside the gene matches. Germline V lookup: CDR1 MNHEY, CDR2 SMNVEV (reference sequence). The CDR3 region is CASSLTGSYGTDTQYF. In DNA, the CDR3 is TGTGCCAGCAGTTTGACAGGGAGTTATGGCACAGATACGCAGTATTTT.

Concerning this clonotype: This could be a read error, since a much larger clone is one nucleotide away. The rearrangement links TRBV12-3 or TRBV12-4 to TRBJ1-2; weak D call: TRBD1 (6 bases). CDR3 length: 19 residues. CDR3 residues: CASSSYGRQAVLTNYGDTF. The CDR3 DNA sequence: TGTGCCAGCAGTTCGTATGGCAGACAGGCAGTACTAACTAACTATGGCGACACCTTC.

A few counts support this clonotype. V usage is TRBV20-1 and J usage is TRBJ2-1, with 8 nucleotides matching TRBD2. The germline V gene has CDR1 DFQATT and CDR2 SNEGSKA (reference sequence). The CDR3 is 14 residues long. Trimming at V came to 5 bases and at J to 2 bases, leaving 5 bases not matched to a gene. CDR3 loop: CSAPQRGTYNEQFF. The CDR3 nucleotides are TGCAGTGCTCCCCAGCGGGGGACCTACAATGAGCAGTTCTTC.

About this clonotype itself: A much larger clone lies a single base off, so this may be a read error. The chain has TRBV11-2 and TRBJ2-1; 7 bases agree with TRBD2. Germline-derived CDR1 and CDR2 are SGHAT and FQNNGV. The CDR3 runs to 15 residues. The CDR3 bases are TGTGCCAGCAGCTTAGGGGCGGGAGCCTACAATGAGCAGTTATTC. Translated: CASSLGAGAYNEQLF.

V usage is TRBV3-1 and J usage is TRBJ2-5; D is possibly TRBD1 (5 bases). The V gene lost 10 bases and the J gene lost 2 bases, with 14 bases spanning the gap. Germline-derived CDR1 and CDR2 are LGHDT and YNNKEL (reference sequence). This CDR3 has 13 amino acids. The CDR3 DNA reads as TGTGCCAACACCTTCCAGGGTCAAGAGACCCAGTACTTC. Translation: CANTFQGQETQYF.

In regard to this clonotype: This sequence may be a read error, since a much larger clone differs from it by one base. The chain has TRBV28 and TRBJ1-2, with a possible D match to TRBD1 (5 bases). Germline values: CDR1 MDHEN, CDR2 SYDVKM. The CDR3 totals 15 residues. Trimming took off 4 bases at V and 12 bases at J, with 24 bases between the two ends. The CDR3: CASSSMRVGPEGDTF. The CDR3 nucleotides are TGTGCCAGCAGTTCCATGAGGGTGGGGCCTGAAGGCGACACCTTC.

As regards this clonotype: A much larger clonotype is one base distant, so this may be a read error. The CDR3 DNA follows: TGCAGCGTTCAATTGTCAGGCTACACCTTC. Amino acid sequence: CSVQLSGYTF. The genes are TRBV29-1 and TRBJ1-2, with D uncertain. CDR1 and CDR2 from the germline V gene are SQVTM and ANQGSEA. This CDR3 region has 10 residues. V gave up 5 bases and J gave up 8 bases, with 9 bases separating them.

This clonotype was seen at least ten times. Its ends do not fully match the called genes, so a read error is possible. The CDR3 spells CAWSSQGNPNRPQHF. CDR3 DNA: TGTGCCTGGAGTTCACAGGGAAACCCCAATCGGCCCCAGCATTTT. The rearrangement uses TRBV30 and TRBJ1-5, with D perhaps TRBD1 (6 bases). CDR3 size: 15 residues. The germline gives CDR1 GTSNPN, CDR2 SVGIG (reference sequence).

The chain combines TRBV6-6 with TRBJ2-7; tentative D call: TRBD2 (6 bases). Between the trimmed V and J ends, which lost 6 bases and 3 bases, there was a span of 12 bases. Germline lookup yields CDR1 MNHNY and CDR2 SVGAGI (reference sequence). The CDR3 loop spans 13 amino acids. The CDR3 spells CASSREIHYEQYF. The CDR3 bases are TGTGCCAGCAGCCGGGAGATCCACTACGAGCAGTACTTC.

In its sample, this clonotype is medium-sized. The chain combines TRBV20-1 with TRBJ2-3; 11 nucleotides line up with TRBD1. From germline, CDR1 is DFQATT and CDR2 SNEGSKA (reference sequence). The CDR3 is 13 residues long. Losses at the gene ends were 3 bases for V and 4 bases for J; bases not matched to a gene: 0. The CDR3 nucleotides are TGCAGTGCTAGGGGACAGGGGGCAGATACGCAGTATTTT. Its protein product is CSARGQGADTQYF.

The chain uses TRBV6-6 and TRBJ2-2; the D gene is possibly TRBD1 (8 bases). Trimming left V 0 bases short and J 2 bases short, with 19 bases between. The CDR3 length is 19 residues. Germline CDR1 is MNHNY and CDR2 is SVGAGI (reference sequence). The CDR3 here is CASSYSLVTGGANTGELFF. Here the CDR3 DNA reads TGTGCCAGCAGTTACTCACTAGTAACAGGGGGGGCTAACACCGGGGAGCTGTTTTTT.

V gene TRBV5-4 combines with J gene TRBJ2-7; perhaps TRBD2 as D (6 bases). The CDR3 spans 15 residues. The V gene's germline CDR1 is SGHNT and CDR2 YYREEE (reference sequence). Trimming left V 3 bases short and J 4 bases short, with 17 bases between. CDR3 sequence (DNA): TGTGCCAGCAGCTGGGGTGACCTGGGGGGTTACGAGCAGTACTTC. It yields the protein CASSWGDLGGYEQYF. The whole variable domain, filled in from reference TRBV5-4 and TRBJ2-7, reads ETGVTQSPTHLIKTRGQQVTLRCSSQSGHNTVSWYQQALGQGPQFIFQYYREEENGRGNFPPRFSGLQFPNYSSELNVNALELDDSALYLCASSWGDLGGYEQYFGPGTRLTVT.

This clonotype has more than one count but fewer than ten. A single base separates this from a much larger clone, so it may be a read error. The chain has TRBV24-1 and TRBJ1-2, with D unresolved. CDR1 is KGHDR and CDR2 is SFDVKD in the germline V gene. The CDR3 totals 13 residues. DNA for the CDR3: TGTGCCACCAGTGGTACCGGGAACTATGGCGACACCTTC. This gives the protein CATSGTGNYGDTF.

The chain links TRBV24-1 to TRBJ2-1; maybe TRBD1 (5 bases). V dropped 1 base and J dropped 9 bases, with 9 bases sitting between them. Germline V gives CDR1 KGHDR, CDR2 SFDVKD. The CDR3 extends over 13 amino acids. CDR3 coding DNA: TGTGCCACCAGTGATTTAGGGGATCCTGAGCAGTTCTTC. Translation: CATSDLGDPEQFF.

By proportion, this clonotype is medium-sized. This sequence joins TRBV9 and TRBJ1-4; 7 bases fit TRBD1. Looked up from germline, CDR1 is SGDLS and CDR2 is YYNGEE. V dropped 0 bases and J dropped 8; count of bases not matched to a gene: 4. The CDR3 spans 14 residues. Written as DNA, the CDR3 is TGTGCCAGCAGCGTAGGAGGGGGCCGGGAAAAACTGTTTTTT. This sequence encodes CASSVGGGREKLFF.

This clonotype was observed many times. V is TRBV19 and J is TRBJ2-1; TRBD2 matches 8 bases. The V gene's germline CDR1 is LNHDA and CDR2 SQIVND (reference sequence). This CDR3 has 16 amino acids. With 5 bases clipped from V and 6 bases from J, the junction kept 12 bases outside the gene matches. This CDR3 is CASSLRSGVLFNEQFF. DNA of the CDR3: TGTGCCAGTAGTTTACGTAGCGGGGTACTTTTCAATGAGCAGTTCTTC. Variable domain in full (rest from reference TRBV19 and TRBJ2-1): DGGITQSPKYLFRKEGQNVTLSCEQNLNHDAMYWYRQDPGQGLRLIYYSQIVNDFQKGDIAEGYSVSREKKESFPLTVTSAQKNPTAFYLCASSLRSGVLFNEQFFGPGTRLTVL.

This clonotype occurred many times. The CDR3, as DNA: TGTGCCAGCAGTTTAACTGGTTTTCGGAACACCATATATTTT. Translation gives CASSLTGFRNTIYF. The chain recombines TRBV28 with TRBJ1-3; D is ambiguous. Per the germline V gene, CDR1 is MDHEN and CDR2 is SYDVKM. The CDR3 spans 14 residues. V lost 2 bases to trimming and J lost 7 bases, with 12 bases between them.

This clonotype was observed many times. This rearrangement joins TRBV6-5 to TRBJ1-5; 9 positions agree with TRBD1. The CDR3 is made up of 17 amino acids. The V gene's germline CDR1 is MNHEY and CDR2 SVGAGI. The V gene end was trimmed by 5 bases and the J gene end by 0 bases; junction bases not matched to a gene: 8. CDR3 DNA: TGTGCCAGCAGTACCGGCGGACAGGGGATTAGCAATCAGCCCCAGCATTTT. Translated: CASSTGGQGISNQPQHF.

Sample share makes this clonotype medium-sized. The rearrangement uses TRBV19 and TRBJ2-6; maybe TRBD2 (6 bases). V shed 3 bases and J shed 1 base, with 7 bases lying between them. The CDR3 consists of 15 residues. Germline V gene sequence: CDR1 LNHDA, CDR2 SQIVND (reference sequence). The CDR3 sequence is CASSIGLSGANVLTF. CDR3 DNA sequence: TGTGCCAGTAGTATTGGACTATCTGGGGCCAACGTCCTGACTTTC. Full variable domain (outside the CDR3, taken from reference TRBV19 and TRBJ2-6): DGGITQSPKYLFRKEGQNVTLSCEQNLNHDAMYWYRQDPGQGLRLIYYSQIVNDFQKGDIAEGYSVSREKKESFPLTVTSAQKNPTAFYLCASSIGLSGANVLTFGAGSRLTVL.

This clonotype has ten or more counts. This chain links TRBV5-4 with TRBJ2-1; the match to TRBD2 covers 9 bases. Germline V lookup: CDR1 SGHNT, CDR2 YYREEE (reference sequence). The J segment lost 5 bases and the V segment lost 6 bases, leaving 9 bases of the junction unmatched. This CDR3 has 15 residues. CDR3 nucleotides: TGTGCCAGCACCAAGGGGCGGGAGGGCCACAATGAGCAGTTCTTC. Residues: CASTKGREGHNEQFF.